This T cell receptor beta chain is drawn from a study of T cell clonality in common variable immunodeficiency. Study-level findings and limits: CVID subjects shared fewer TCRbeta clones than healthy controls did.

With V trimmed by 9 bases and J by 8 bases, 7 bases remained unmatched. Germline CDR1 SNHLY, CDR2 FYNNEI. The CDR3 has 13 amino acids. This clone was recorded at least ten times. Its antigen is as yet unknown. The read stops 3 residues short of the end of the CDR3; the missing end is completed from the germline J gene. Here immunoSEQ multiplex PCR was the method, and the copy in TCRdb shows in-frame clones only, minus some. The sample yields about 66,000 clones, without any singletons. The chain is built from TRBV2 and TRBJ2-2; 9 nucleotides agree with TRBD1. This sequence was found in a person aged 18 to 69 in good health. The sequencing sample was made of peripheral blood mononuclear cells. CDR3 DNA, as far as it was read: TGTGCCAGTGGGCGGACAGGGGTAGGGGAG. This encodes CASGRTGVGE. The full-length CDR3 reads as CASGRTGVGELFF.